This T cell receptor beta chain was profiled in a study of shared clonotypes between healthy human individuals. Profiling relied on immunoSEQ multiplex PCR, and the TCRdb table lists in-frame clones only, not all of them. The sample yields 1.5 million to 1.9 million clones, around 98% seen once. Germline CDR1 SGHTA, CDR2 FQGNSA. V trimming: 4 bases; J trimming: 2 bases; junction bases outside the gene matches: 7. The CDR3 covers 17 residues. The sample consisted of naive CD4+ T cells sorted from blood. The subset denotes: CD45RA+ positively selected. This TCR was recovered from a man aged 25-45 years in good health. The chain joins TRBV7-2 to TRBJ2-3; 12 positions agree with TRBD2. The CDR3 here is CASSSSSGRAITDTQYF. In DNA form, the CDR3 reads TGTGCCAGCAGCTCCTCTAGCGGGAGGGCCATCACAGATACGCAGTATTTT.